This TCR beta chain was sequenced for a study of blood T cell repertoires in COVID-19. In the authors' workflow: Nucleated cell number was recorded as an estimate derived from reference gene primer amplification. Profiled with immunoSEQ multiplex PCR; TCRdb holds only in-frame clones, not every one. V, J and clone size are taken as reported in that table, and D and trimming were inferred from the DNA itself. The profile shows around 220,000 clones, roughly 90% of them singletons. Trimming cost V 2 bases and J 1 base, with 12 bases left between them. CDR1 is MNHNS and CDR2 is SASEGT in the germline V gene. This CDR3 is built from 15 residues.

The rearrangement links TRBV6-1 to TRBJ2-7, with D possibly TRBD2 on 7 matching bases. The TCR originated in a woman under 40 with acute COVID-19. The specimen sequenced was PBMCs or T cells enriched from blood (not recorded which). CDR3 residues: CASSESAGASYEQYF. For the CDR3, the DNA is TGTGCCAGCAGTGAATCCGCGGGGGCATCCTACGAGCAGTACTTC.